Following are 4 T cell receptor beta chains from one sample sequenced in a study of CD8 T cells in ankylosing spondylitis. TCRdb re-called the 5' RACE reads through MiXCR, storing one row per CDR3 protein. The data show about 230,000 distinct CDR3 sequences, around 8% seen once. The sequenced sample consisted of blood, either unsorted or a sorted T cell fraction (not recorded which). These receptors originate from a female donor with ankylosing spondylitis or in good health (not recorded which).

There are many counts of this clonotype. CDR3 nucleotides: TGTGCCAGCAGTTTATTTGCCGAAAAACTGTTTTTT. Encoded protein: CASSLFAEKLFF. The J gene is TRBJ1-4, the V gene TRBV28; the D is unclear. Germline lookup yields CDR1 MDHEN and CDR2 SYDVKM. The ends were cut back, 1 base at V and 8 bases at J, with 5 bases in the middle. The CDR3 is 12 amino acids.

This clonotype was found many times. The chain has TRBV5-6 and TRBJ2-1; the D gene is possibly TRBD2 (6 bases). In germline, CDR1 is SGHDT, CDR2 YYEEEE. The CDR3 length is 14 residues. Trimming cost V 1 base and J 9 bases, with 14 bases left between them. CDR3 in amino acids: CASSLNPGSIEQFF. CDR3 sequence (DNA): TGTGCCAGCAGCTTGAACCCCGGGAGTATTGAGCAGTTCTTC. Together with reference TRBV5-6 and TRBJ2-1, the CDR3 gives the full variable domain: DAGVTQSPTHLIKTRGQQVTLRCSPKSGHDTVSWYQQALGQGPQFIFQYYEEEERQRGNFPDRFSGHQFPNYSSELNVNALLLGDSALYLCASSLNPGSIEQFFGPGTRLTVL.

This clonotype was seen repeatedly, ten times or more. The chain couples TRBV20-1 to TRBJ2-5; unclear D gene. In germline, CDR1 is DFQATT, CDR2 SNEGSKA (reference sequence). The CDR3 is 12 amino acids. Trimming took off 4 bases at V and 8 bases at J, with 14 bases between the two ends. CDR3 amino acids: CSANGRRETQYF. DNA for the CDR3: TGCAGTGCTAACGGACGGAGAGAAACCCAGTACTTC.

This clonotype was observed a handful of times. This chain links TRBV30 with TRBJ1-4; D gene ambiguous. The germline V gene has CDR1 GTSNPN and CDR2 SVGIG (reference sequence). Trimming removed 3 bases from V and 0 bases from J, with 8 bases in between. The CDR3 has 14 amino acids. Here the CDR3 reads CAWSRSATNEKLFF. The DNA for the CDR3 is TGTGCCTGGAGCCGGTCCGCAACTAATGAAAAACTGTTTTTT.